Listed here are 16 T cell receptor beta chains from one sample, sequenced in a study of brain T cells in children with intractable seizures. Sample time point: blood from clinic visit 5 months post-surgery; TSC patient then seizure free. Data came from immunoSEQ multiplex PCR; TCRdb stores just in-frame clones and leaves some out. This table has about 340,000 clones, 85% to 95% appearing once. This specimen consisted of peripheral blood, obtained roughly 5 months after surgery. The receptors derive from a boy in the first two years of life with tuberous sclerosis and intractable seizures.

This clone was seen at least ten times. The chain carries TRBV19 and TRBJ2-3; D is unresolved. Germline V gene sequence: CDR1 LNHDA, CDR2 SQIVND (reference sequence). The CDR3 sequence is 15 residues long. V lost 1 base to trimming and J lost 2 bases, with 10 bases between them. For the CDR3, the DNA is TGTGCCAGTAGTATAGGTCCAGGAACCACAGATACGCAGTATTTT. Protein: CASSIGPGTTDTQYF.

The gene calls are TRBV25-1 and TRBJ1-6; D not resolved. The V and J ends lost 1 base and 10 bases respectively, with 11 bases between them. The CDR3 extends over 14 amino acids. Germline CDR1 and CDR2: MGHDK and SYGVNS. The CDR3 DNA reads TGTGCCAGCAGTGAATTTCAGATGGGGTCACCCCTCCACTTT. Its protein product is CASSEFQMGSPLHF.

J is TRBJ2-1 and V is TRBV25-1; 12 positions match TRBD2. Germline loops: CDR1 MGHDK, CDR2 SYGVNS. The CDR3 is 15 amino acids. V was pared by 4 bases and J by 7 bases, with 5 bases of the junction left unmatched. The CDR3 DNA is TGTGCCAGCAGTGCCCCTAGCGGGAGGGTAAATGAGCAGTTCTTC. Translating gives CASSAPSGRVNEQFF.

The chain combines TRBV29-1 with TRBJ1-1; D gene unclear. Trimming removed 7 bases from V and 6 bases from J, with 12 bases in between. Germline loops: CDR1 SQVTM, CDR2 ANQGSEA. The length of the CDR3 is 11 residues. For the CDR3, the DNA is TGCAGCGCCGCCGGGTGGGCTGAAGCTTTCTTT. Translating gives CSAAGWAEAFF.

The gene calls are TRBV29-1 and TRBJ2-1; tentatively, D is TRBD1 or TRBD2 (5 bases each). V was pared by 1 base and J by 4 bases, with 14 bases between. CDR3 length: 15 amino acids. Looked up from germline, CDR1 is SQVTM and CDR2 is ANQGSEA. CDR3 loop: CSVEGGTDAYNEQFF. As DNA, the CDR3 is TGCAGCGTTGAAGGAGGGACGGACGCATACAATGAGCAGTTCTTC.

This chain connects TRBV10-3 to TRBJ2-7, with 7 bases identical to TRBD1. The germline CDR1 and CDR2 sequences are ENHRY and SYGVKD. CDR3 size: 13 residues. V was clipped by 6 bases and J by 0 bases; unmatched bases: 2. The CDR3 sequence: CAIRDRSSYEQYF. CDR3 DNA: TGTGCCATCAGGGACAGGAGCTCCTACGAGCAGTACTTC.

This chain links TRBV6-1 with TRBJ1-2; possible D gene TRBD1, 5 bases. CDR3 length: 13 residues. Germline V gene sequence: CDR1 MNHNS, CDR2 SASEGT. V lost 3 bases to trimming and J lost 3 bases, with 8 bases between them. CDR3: CASSDGGDYGYTF. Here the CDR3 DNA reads TGTGCCAGCAGTGACGGGGGAGACTATGGCTACACCTTC.

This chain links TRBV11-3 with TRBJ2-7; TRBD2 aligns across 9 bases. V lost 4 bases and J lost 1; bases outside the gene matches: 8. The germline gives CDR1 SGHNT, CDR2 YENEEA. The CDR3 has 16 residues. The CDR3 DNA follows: TGTGCCAGCAGCTCAGGTAGCGGGAGAGAGTCCTACGAGCAGTACTTC. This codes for CASSSGSGRESYEQYF.

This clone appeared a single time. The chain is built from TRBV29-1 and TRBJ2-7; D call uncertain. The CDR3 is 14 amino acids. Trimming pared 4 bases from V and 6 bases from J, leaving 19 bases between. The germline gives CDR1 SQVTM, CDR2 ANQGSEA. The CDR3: CSVGVGPYSGEQYF. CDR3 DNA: TGCAGCGTTGGAGTCGGCCCTTATAGTGGCGAGCAGTACTTC.

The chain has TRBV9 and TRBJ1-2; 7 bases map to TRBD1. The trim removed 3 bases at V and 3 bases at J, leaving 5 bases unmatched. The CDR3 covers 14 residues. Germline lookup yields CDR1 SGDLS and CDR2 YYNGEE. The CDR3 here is CASSATRGDYGYTF. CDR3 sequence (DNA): TGTGCCAGCAGCGCGACCAGGGGGGACTATGGCTACACCTTC.

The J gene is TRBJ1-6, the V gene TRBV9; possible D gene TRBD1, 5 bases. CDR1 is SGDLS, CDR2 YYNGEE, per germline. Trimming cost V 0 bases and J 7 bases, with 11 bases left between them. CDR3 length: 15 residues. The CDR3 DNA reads TGTGCCAGCAGCGTAGGGGCAGGGTGGAATTCACCCCTCCACTTT. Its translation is CASSVGAGWNSPLHF.

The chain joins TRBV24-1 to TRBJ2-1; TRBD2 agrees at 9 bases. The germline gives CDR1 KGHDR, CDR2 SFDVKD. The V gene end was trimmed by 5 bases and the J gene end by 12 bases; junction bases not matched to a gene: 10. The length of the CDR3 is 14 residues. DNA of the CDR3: TGTGCCACCAGTGTTGGGACTAGCTTCCCGCGGCAGTTCTTC. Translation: CATSVGTSFPRQFF.

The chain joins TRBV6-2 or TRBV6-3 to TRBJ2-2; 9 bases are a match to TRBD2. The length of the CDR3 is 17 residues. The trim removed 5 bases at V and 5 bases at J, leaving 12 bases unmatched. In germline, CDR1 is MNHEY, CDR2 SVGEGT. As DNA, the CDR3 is TGTGCCAGCAGTGCCCGAAGGCGAGCGGGAGGAACCGGGGAGCTGTTTTTT. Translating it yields CASSARRRAGGTGELFF.

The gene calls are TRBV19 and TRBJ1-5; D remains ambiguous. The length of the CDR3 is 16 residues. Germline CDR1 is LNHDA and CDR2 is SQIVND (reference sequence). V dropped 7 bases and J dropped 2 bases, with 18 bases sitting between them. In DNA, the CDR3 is TGTGCCAGTACCGGCCCGTCCGGGGATCGCAATCAGCCCCAGCATTTT. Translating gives CASTGPSGDRNQPQHF.

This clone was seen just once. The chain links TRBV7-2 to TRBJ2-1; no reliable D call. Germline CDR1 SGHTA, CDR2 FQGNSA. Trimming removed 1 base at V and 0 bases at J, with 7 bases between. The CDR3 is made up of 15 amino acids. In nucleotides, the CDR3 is TGTGCCAGCAGCTTAGTAACATACTCCTACAATGAGCAGTTCTTC. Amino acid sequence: CASSLVTYSYNEQFF.

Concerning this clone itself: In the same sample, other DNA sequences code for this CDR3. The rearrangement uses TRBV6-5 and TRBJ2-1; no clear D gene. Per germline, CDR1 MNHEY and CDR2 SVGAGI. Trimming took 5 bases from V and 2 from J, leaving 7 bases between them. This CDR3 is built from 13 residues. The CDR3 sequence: CASSPPPYNEQFF. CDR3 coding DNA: TGTGCCAGCAGTCCCCCGCCCTACAATGAGCAGTTCTTC.